Each of the 2 T cell receptor beta chains below was sequenced from the same sample in a study of response to subunit inactivated influenza vaccine listed by TCRdb under 2018. The library was generated by RT-PCR. Sequencing used an Illumina HiSeq 2500. The public sequencing data were trimmed at Q25 with fastp and processed into clonotypes with MiXCR by TCRdb, which kept only in-frame beta chains. All rows with the same CDR3 protein become a single entry with the most common DNA and genes. This sample comprises fewer than 600,000 distinct CDR3 sequences, approximately 7.8% of them detected only once. Around 13% of the sample is held by the ten biggest clonotypes. The sequencing used PBMCs from blood, collected around 2 years after vaccination. Receptor source: a man in his fifties or sixties who received an inactivated influenza vaccine. Donor details come from another sample of the same person, matched by shared clones.

This chain joins TRBV29-1 and TRBJ2-1, with D perhaps matching TRBD1 (6 bases). Germline loops: CDR1 SQVTM, CDR2 ANQGSEA. The V end was cut by 4 bases, the J end by 1 base, with 11 bases between. This CDR3 contains 14 residues. This CDR3 is CSVVGAGSYNEQFF. CDR3 sequence (DNA): TGCAGCGTTGTGGGGGCAGGGTCCTACAATGAGCAGTTCTTC.

This clonotype was recorded many times. The CDR3 loop reads CSARGRGNPDNEQFF. DNA for the CDR3: TGCAGTGCTAGAGGGCGGGGGAATCCGGACAATGAGCAGTTCTTC. V usage is TRBV20-1 and J usage is TRBJ2-1; TRBD2 matches at 7 bases. The CDR3 extends over 15 amino acids. In germline, CDR1 is DFQATT, CDR2 SNEGSKA (reference sequence). The junction had 8 bases not matched to a gene; V was cut back by 1 base and J by 5 bases.